This T cell receptor beta chain was recovered during a study of shared clonotypes between healthy human individuals. Points from the study as a whole: A few donors showed sharing of approximately 5% of naive CD4 clonotypes. The study found lower generation probabilities in non-shared clonotypes than in those shared by all four donors.

CDR3 length: 13 amino acids. V lost 8 bases and J lost 0, with 11 bases in between. Per the germline V gene, CDR1 is KGHSH and CDR2 is LQKENI. Original processing notes: There were no quality scores in the junction-only immunoSEQ sequences, so filtering differed. Clones were sequenced by immunoSEQ multiplex PCR, and TCRdb holds only the in-frame ones, with some missing. The DNA gave D and trimming, while V, J and clone size come from that table. In the table there are 2 million to 3 million clones, under 95% of which are singletons. As to this clone: Its antigen remains unidentified.

This chain links TRBV18 with TRBJ2-7; D is possibly TRBD2 (5 bases). The sample consisted of naive CD4+ T cells from PBMCs. The subset here: CD45RA+ positively selected. This TCR was sampled from a man in his late teens or twenties in good health. Some clones in this sample may be carry-over from other donors' samples. The CDR3 region is CASQSGSSYEQYF. Here the CDR3 DNA reads TGTGCCAGCCAAAGCGGATCCTCCTACGAGCAGTACTTC.